This T cell receptor beta chain was observed in a study of T cells in Graves' hyperthyroidism and ophthalmopathy. Study outcomes and limitations: The blood repertoire included most of the expanded thyroid clonotypes above 0.001.

As regards this clonotype: The antigen is undetermined.

The source material, RNA transcripts, was used to amplify TCR beta CDR3 regions. First-round RT-PCR of the TCR CDR3 relied on the HTBI primer set. TCRdb redid the calling of the multiplex PCR reads with MiXCR, one entry per CDR3 protein. Among under 600,000 distinct CDR3 sequences listed, about a sixth were seen once. Germline CDR1 is DFQATT and CDR2 is SNEGSKA (reference sequence). The trim removed 4 bases at V and 0 bases at J, leaving 5 bases unmatched. CDR3 length: 14 residues. The study left out patients who had uncontrolled infection, other autoimmune disease, pregnancy or lactation. The authors took PBMCs from 10 ml fresh peripheral blood.

The chain combines TRBV20-1 with TRBJ2-7; 8 bases fit TRBD1. The specimen was blood. The TCR was taken from a woman between 35 and 50 years old with Graves' ophthalmopathy. CDR3 residues: CSATRQGTSYEQYF. CDR3 coding DNA: TGCAGTGCTACCAGACAGGGGACCTCCTACGAGCAGTACTTC.